Presented here are 21 T cell receptor beta chains from one specimen sequenced in a study of blood T cell repertoires in COVID-19. Profiling relied on immunoSEQ multiplex PCR, and the TCRdb table lists in-frame clones only, not all of them. The table shows over 70,000 clones, with 70% to 80% occurring only once. The sample comprised peripheral blood. The source of these receptors is a man in his sixties or seventies with COVID-19, enrolled during active disease.

There are a few counts of this clone. The rearrangement joins TRBV7-9 to TRBJ1-1; D gene ambiguous. Trimming stripped 2 bases from V and 5 bases from J, with 6 bases between. The CDR3 is 12 residues long. Germline-derived CDR1 and CDR2 are SEHNR and FQNEAQ (reference sequence). CDR3 in DNA: TGTGCCAGCAGCTTAACCGGTACTGAAGCTTTCTTT. Translating it yields CASSLTGTEAFF.

The rearrangement links TRBV19 to TRBJ2-3; 9 bases agree with TRBD1. This CDR3 is built from 12 residues. Germline V gives CDR1 LNHDA, CDR2 SQIVND (reference sequence). V shed 3 bases, J shed 10 bases, and the junction held 2 bases outside the gene matches. The CDR3: CASSIGDRAQYF. DNA of the CDR3: TGTGCCAGTAGTATCGGGGACAGGGCGCAGTATTTT.

This sequence joins TRBV18 and TRBJ1-1; 7 bases line up with TRBD1. The CDR3 loop spans 15 amino acids. Unmatched junction bases numbered 6, after V lost 3 bases and J lost 2 bases. Germline V gene lookup returns CDR1 KGHSH and CDR2 LQKENI. CDR3 region: CASSPIYRGNTEAFF. The CDR3 bases are TGTGCCAGCTCACCCATATACAGGGGAAACACTGAAGCTTTCTTT.

The chain carries TRBV4-3 and TRBJ2-1; maybe TRBD1 (5 bases). This CDR3 has 15 amino acids. The germline V gene has CDR1 LGHNA and CDR2 YSLEER. V was shortened by 2 bases and J by 2 bases, with 10 bases between the two germline ends. CDR3 residues: CASSQQAGPYNEQFF. The CDR3 DNA sequence: TGCGCCAGCAGCCAACAGGCAGGGCCCTACAATGAGCAGTTCTTC.

This clone was seen just once. The genes are TRBV6-5 and TRBJ1-5, with TRBD1 matching over 7 bases. CDR3 length equals 15 residues. Trimming took 5 bases from V and 2 from J; bases not matched to a gene: 6. Germline V gene lookup returns CDR1 MNHEY and CDR2 SVGAGI. The CDR3 protein is CASSRQGRGNQPQHF. The CDR3 DNA reads as TGTGCCAGCAGTAGACAGGGCCGGGGCAATCAGCCCCAGCATTTT.

J is TRBJ2-2 and V is TRBV9; 7 nucleotides match TRBD2. Germline assignment: CDR1 SGDLS and CDR2 YYNGEE. The CDR3 spans 16 residues. V lost 0 bases and J lost 0; bases outside the gene matches: 2. The CDR3 DNA reads TGTGCCAGCAGCGTAGGCAGCGGGGCGAACACCGGGGAGCTGTTTTTT. Translating gives CASSVGSGANTGELFF.

The rearrangement links TRBV5-1 to TRBJ2-4, with D possibly matching TRBD2 (5 bases). Trimming left V 3 bases short and J 7 bases short, with 20 bases between. Per the germline V gene, CDR1 is SGHRS and CDR2 is YFSETQ. The CDR3 spans 16 residues. In DNA, the CDR3 is TGCGCCAGCAGCTCCCTGACCGGGAAAGGCGGTAACATTCAGTACTTC. This gives the protein CASSSLTGKGGNIQYF.

V and J are TRBV27 and TRBJ1-2; 8 nucleotides line up with TRBD1. The CDR3 sequence is 13 residues long. Germline values: CDR1 MNHEY, CDR2 SMNVEV (reference sequence). Unmatched junction bases numbered 4, after V lost 4 bases and J lost 6 bases. The chain's CDR3 is CASSYYRGDGYTF. The CDR3 nucleotides are TGTGCCAGCAGTTACTACAGGGGGGATGGCTACACCTTC.

The chain combines TRBV29-1 with TRBJ1-1, with TRBD1 identical over 7 bases. This CDR3 is 13 amino acids long. CDR1 SQVTM and CDR2 ANQGSEA come from the germline V gene. CDR3 residues: CRTKGAPNTEAFF. The CDR3 DNA reads TGCAGGACCAAGGGGGCCCCGAACACTGAAGCTTTCTTT.

This clone showed up just a few times. V gene TRBV21-1 combines with J gene TRBJ2-1; the table's TRBD2 call for D was not verified on the DNA. TRBV21-1 is an annotated pseudogene. The CDR3 length is 16 residues. CDR3 sequence: CASKKGVEDCVNEQFF. In nucleotides, the CDR3 is TGTGCCAGCAAAAAGGGAGTCGAGGACTGTGTAAATGAGCAGTTCTTC.

The rearrangement joins TRBV19 to TRBJ1-1; maybe TRBD1 (5 bases). Germline-derived CDR1 and CDR2 are LNHDA and SQIVND (reference sequence). Trimming took 2 bases from V and 4 from J, leaving 20 bases between them. The CDR3 extends over 17 amino acids. Here the CDR3 reads CASSIYSGQGGATEAFF. The CDR3 bases are TGTGCCAGTAGTATATATTCCGGCCAGGGCGGTGCCACTGAAGCTTTCTTT.

The J gene is TRBJ1-1, the V gene TRBV19; 11 bases line up with TRBD1. V was clipped by 5 bases and J by 4 bases; unmatched bases: 6. The germline gives CDR1 LNHDA, CDR2 SQIVND (reference sequence). This CDR3 is 15 amino acids long. CDR3: CASSLHGTGGTEAFF. In DNA, the CDR3 is TGTGCCAGTAGTCTCCACGGGACAGGGGGCACTGAAGCTTTCTTT.

This clone was counted once. V and J are TRBV10-3 and TRBJ2-1, with 8 bases aligning to TRBD1. V dropped 5 bases and J dropped 4; count of bases not matched to a gene: 10. In germline, CDR1 is ENHRY, CDR2 SYGVKD. The CDR3 is made up of 16 amino acids. The CDR3 reads CAISSAGQGAYNEQFF. In DNA form, the CDR3 reads TGTGCCATCAGTTCCGCAGGACAGGGAGCGTACAATGAGCAGTTCTTC.

The chain couples TRBV5-8 to TRBJ1-5; 7 bases align to TRBD1. V trimming: 3 bases; J trimming: 7 bases; junction bases outside the gene matches: 7. In germline, CDR1 is SGHTS, CDR2 YDEGEE. The CDR3 contains 14 residues. CDR3 in amino acids: CASSSRQGWQPQHF. CDR3 in DNA: TGTGCCAGCAGCTCCAGACAGGGATGGCAGCCCCAGCATTTT.

The count of this clone is one. The gene calls are TRBV5-5 and TRBJ2-2, with D uncertain. The CDR3 loop spans 13 amino acids. Per germline, CDR1 SGHKS and CDR2 YYEKEE (reference sequence). Trimming shortened V by 2 bases and J by 5 bases, and 7 bases separated the two germline ends. The CDR3 DNA is TGTGCCAGCAGCTTTGCAGGTACCGGGGAGCTGTTTTTT. Its translation: CASSFAGTGELFF.

The chain couples TRBV5-5 to TRBJ2-1, with TRBD2 identical over 7 bases. The CDR3 contains 16 residues. The junction had 12 bases not matched to a gene; V was cut back by 0 bases and J by 9 bases. CDR1 and CDR2 (germline): SGHKS, YYEKEE (reference sequence). In DNA form, the CDR3 reads TGTGCCAGCAGCTTGGCTTCCGGGACTACCTACCTTGAGCAGTTCTTC. Residues: CASSLASGTTYLEQFF. Complete variable domain (other parts from reference TRBV5-5 and TRBJ2-1): DAGVTQSPTHLIKTRGQQVTLRCSPISGHKSVSWYQQVLGQGPQFIFQYYEKEERGRGNFPDRFSARQFPNYSSELNVNALLLGDSALYLCASSLASGTTYLEQFFGPGTRLTVL.

The CDR3 sequence is CASSLYPGDSGLNKNIQYF. The CDR3 nucleotides read TGTGCCAGCAGTTTATATCCGGGGGATAGCGGACTAAACAAAAACATTCAGTACTTC. This chain links TRBV27 with TRBJ2-4; the D gene is possibly TRBD2 (6 bases). V gave up 1 base and J gave up 3 bases, with 22 bases separating them. CDR3 size: 19 residues. Germline lookup yields CDR1 MNHEY and CDR2 SMNVEV (reference sequence).

This clone was counted a few times. This chain joins TRBV6-5 and TRBJ1-2; D is perhaps TRBD1 (6 bases). Per germline, CDR1 MNHEY and CDR2 SVGAGI. The CDR3 spans 11 residues. Trimming stripped 6 bases from V and 6 bases from J, with 8 bases between. CDR3 sequence reads: CASSPGDGYTF. DNA for the CDR3: TGTGCCAGCAGCCCAGGGGATGGCTACACCTTC.

The rearrangement links TRBV12-3 or TRBV12-4 to TRBJ2-1, with TRBD1 matching 7 bases. J lost 3 bases, V lost 4 bases, and 0 bases had no gene match. This CDR3 comprises 13 residues. The CDR3 bases are TGTGCCAGCAGTTCAGGGGGCTACAATGAGCAGTTCTTC. Translating it yields CASSSGGYNEQFF.

The J gene is TRBJ2-1, the V gene TRBV6-5; possibly TRBD2 for D (5 bases). V was clipped by 2 bases and J by 5 bases, with 16 bases between them. The CDR3 has 16 residues. Germline V gene data show CDR1 as MNHEY and CDR2 as SVGAGI. The CDR3 sequence: CASSYEIGGADNEQFF. The CDR3 DNA reads as TGTGCCAGCAGTTACGAAATAGGAGGCGCCGACAATGAGCAGTTCTTC.

The CDR3 coding sequence is TGTGCCAGCAGCCCCCTAGGCGGCTATGGCTACACCTTC. Its protein is CASSPLGGYGYTF. The chain has TRBV3-1 (or the pseudogene TRBV3-2) and TRBJ1-2; D call uncertain. The V gene lost 4 bases and the J gene lost 4 bases, with 10 bases spanning the gap. The CDR3 totals 13 residues. Germline V gene sequence: CDR1 LGHDT, CDR2 YNNKEL (reference sequence).